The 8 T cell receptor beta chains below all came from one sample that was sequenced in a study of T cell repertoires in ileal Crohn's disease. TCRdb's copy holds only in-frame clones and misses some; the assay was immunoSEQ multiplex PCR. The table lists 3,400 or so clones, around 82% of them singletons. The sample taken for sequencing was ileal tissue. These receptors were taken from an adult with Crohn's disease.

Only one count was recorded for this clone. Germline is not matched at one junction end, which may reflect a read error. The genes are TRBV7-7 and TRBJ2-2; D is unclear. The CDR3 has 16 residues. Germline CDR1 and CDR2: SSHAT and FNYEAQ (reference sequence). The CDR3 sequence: CASSQHGYGTNGELFF. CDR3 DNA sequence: TGTGCTAGCAGCCAACACGGGTACGGCACGAACGGGGAGCTGTTTTTT.

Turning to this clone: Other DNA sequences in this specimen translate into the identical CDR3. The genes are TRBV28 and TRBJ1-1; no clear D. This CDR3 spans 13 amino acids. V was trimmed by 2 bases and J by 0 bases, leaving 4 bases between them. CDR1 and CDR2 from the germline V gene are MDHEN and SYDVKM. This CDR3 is CASSLEVNTEAFF. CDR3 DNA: TGTGCCAGCAGTTTAGAGGTGAACACTGAAGCTTTCTTT.

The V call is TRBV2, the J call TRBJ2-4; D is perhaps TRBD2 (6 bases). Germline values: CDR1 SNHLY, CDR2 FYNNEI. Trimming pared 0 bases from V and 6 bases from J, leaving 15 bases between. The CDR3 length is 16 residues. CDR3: CASSEASTSLGNIQYF. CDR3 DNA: TGTGCCAGCAGTGAAGCCAGTACTAGCTTGGGAAACATTCAGTACTTC.

CDR3 amino acids: CASSGQAGRVGYTF. The CDR3 DNA is TGTGCCAGCAGTGGTCAAGCGGGGAGGGTAGGCTACACCTTC. This chain connects TRBV7-9 to TRBJ1-2, with D uncertain. V lost 6 bases and J lost 8, with 19 bases in between. The length of the CDR3 is 14 residues. CDR1 and CDR2 from the germline V gene are SEHNR and FQNEAQ (reference sequence).

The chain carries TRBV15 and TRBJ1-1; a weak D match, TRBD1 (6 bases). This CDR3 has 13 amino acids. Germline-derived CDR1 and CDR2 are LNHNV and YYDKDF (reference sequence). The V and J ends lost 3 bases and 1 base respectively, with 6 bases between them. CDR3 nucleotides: TGTGCCACCAGCAGGACAGGGAACACTGAAGCTTTCTTT. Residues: CATSRTGNTEAFF. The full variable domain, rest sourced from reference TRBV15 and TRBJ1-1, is DAMVIQNPRYQVTQFGKPVTLSCSQTLNHNVMYWYQQKSSQAPKLLFHYYDKDFNNEADTPDNFQSRRPNTSFCFLDIRSPGLGDTAMYLCATSRTGNTEAFFGQGTRLTVV.

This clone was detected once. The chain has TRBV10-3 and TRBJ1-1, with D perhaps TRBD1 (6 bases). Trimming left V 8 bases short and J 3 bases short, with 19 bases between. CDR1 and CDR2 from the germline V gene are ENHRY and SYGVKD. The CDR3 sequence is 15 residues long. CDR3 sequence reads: CAIALGAAPYTEAFF. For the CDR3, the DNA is TGTGCCATCGCACTGGGGGCAGCGCCTTACACTGAAGCTTTCTTT.

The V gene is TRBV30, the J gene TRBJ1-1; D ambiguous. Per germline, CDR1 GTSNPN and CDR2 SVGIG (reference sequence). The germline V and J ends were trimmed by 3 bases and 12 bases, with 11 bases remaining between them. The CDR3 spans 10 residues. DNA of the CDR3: TGTGCCTGGAGCTCGGCTAGGCCTTTCTTT. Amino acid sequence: CAWSSARPFF.

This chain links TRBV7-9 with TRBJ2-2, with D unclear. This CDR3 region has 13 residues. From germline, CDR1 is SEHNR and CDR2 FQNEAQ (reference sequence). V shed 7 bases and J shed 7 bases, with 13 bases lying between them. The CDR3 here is CASTTQHGGELFF. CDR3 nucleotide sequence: TGTGCCAGCACCACACAGCATGGCGGGGAGCTGTTTTTT. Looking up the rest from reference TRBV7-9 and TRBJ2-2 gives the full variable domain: DTGVSQNPRHKITKRGQNVTFRCDPISEHNRLYWYRQTLGQGPEFLTYFQNEAQLEKSRLLSDRFSAERPKGSFSTLEIQRTEQGDSAMYLCASTTQHGGELFFGEGSRLTVL.